This TCR beta chain comes out of a study of CD8+CD57+ T cells in acquired aplastic anemia. Germline CDR1 is ENHRY and CDR2 is SYGVKD. The CDR3 covers 13 residues. Losses at the gene ends were 10 bases for V and 7 bases for J; bases not matched to a gene: 6. Genomic DNA constituted the template upon which TCR beta VDJ and CDR3 profiling was performed. Using its own MiXCR run on the reads, TCRdb lists one record per CDR3 protein. The sample includes 100,000 to 120,000 distinct CDR3 sequences, under 60% of them seen just once. Material: sorted CD4+, CD8+, or CD8+CD57+ T cells (not recorded which) from PBMCs. The V call is TRBV10-3, the J call TRBJ2-1, with 11 bases lining up with TRBD1. The source is a human donor in good health, serving as a control. The CDR3 sequence is CAKGQGEENEQFF. The CDR3 DNA follows: TGTGCCAAGGGACAGGGGGAAGAAAATGAGCAGTTCTTC.